The T cell receptor beta chain described here comes from a study of OX40 agonist ivuxolimab in advanced cancers. Study-level background: All patients had ivuxolimab intravenously every 2 weeks at 0.01 to 10 mg/kg.

A note on this clone: No antigen is known for it.

The study's findings and limits: At doses 0.1 to 3.0 mg/kg, CD4+ and CD8+ clones expanded. On average, CD8+ T cells had more expanded clones than CD4+.

TCRdb keeps only in-frame clones here, not all; method: immunoSEQ multiplex PCR. The data contain over 30,000 clones, less than 90% of them singletons. The length of the CDR3 is 15 residues. V was pared by 2 bases and J by 0 bases, with 8 bases between. Germline V gene lookup returns CDR1 KGHSH and CDR2 LQKENI. The chain couples TRBV18 to TRBJ1-3, with D uncertain. The material sequenced was CD4+ or CD8+ T cells sorted from blood, taken in a trial of the OX40 agonist ivuxolimab. The clonotype originates from an adult with an advanced solid tumor such as melanoma, head and neck, liver or kidney cancer. CDR3 residues: CASSPGPYSGNTIYF. The CDR3 region has the DNA TGTGCCAGCTCACCAGGTCCGTACTCTGGAAACACCATATATTTT.